The rows below give T cell receptor beta chains drawn from one sample of a study of somatic mutations in cytotoxic T cells in rheumatoid arthritis. Measured with immunoSEQ multiplex PCR; TCRdb has only the in-frame clones, and not every one. Of more than 13,000 clones listed, 72% are singletons. The sequencing input was CD8+ T cells sorted from blood. These receptors all come from an adult with rheumatoid arthritis. The CDR3 runs from the conserved cysteine through the conserved F or W. The D gene is left open where the match is weak. Size values are once, few and many counts, or a class for expanded clones, and some rows have none.

>TRBV15|TRBJ2-1|-|TRBD1
TGTGCCACCAGTATAGGACAGGGGAGAAACAATGAGCAGTTCTTC
CATSIGQGRNNEQFF
>TRBV7-9|TRBJ2-2|few|-
TGTGCCAGCAGTATCCCCGGAGATAGGTCCGCAGTGGAGCTGTTTTTT
CASSIPGDRSAVELFF
>TRBV19|TRBJ2-7|-|-
TGTGCCAGTAGTATCTCACTCACCGAGGTAGTCTACGAGCAGTACTTC
CASSISLTEVVYEQYF
>TRBV15|TRBJ2-5|-|TRBD1
TGTGCCACCAGCAGACCTCGGGGACAGTCTAATACGTACCAAGAGACCCAGTACTTC
CATSRPRGQSNTYQETQYF
>TRBV7-9|TRBJ1-6|-|-
TGTGCCAGCAGCGAACAACCTAACTCACCCCTCCACTTT
CASSEQPNSPLHF
>TRBV4-1|TRBJ2-7|-|-
TGCGCCAGCTCTTTCGAAACAGGATGGGTCAACGAGCAGTACTTC
CASSFETGWVNEQYF
>TRBV25-1|TRBJ2-7|-|-
TGTGCCAGCAGTGAACTGGCCTGGCCTTCCTACGAGCAGTACTTC
CASSELAWPSYEQYF
>TRBV9|TRBJ1-2|-|TRBD1
TGTGCCAGCAGGGGGACAGGGGGGAACTATGGCTACACCTTC
CASRGTGGNYGYTF
>TRBV4-1|TRBJ2-3|few|TRBD2
TGCGCCAGCACCAGCGGGGGGACCGGAGGGTCAGATACGCAGTATTTT
CASTSGGTGGSDTQYF
>TRBV15|TRBJ1-5|-|TRBD1
TGTGCCACCAGCAGAGAGGCGCCATCCTGGGACAGCCCTTATCAGCCCCAGCATTTT
CATSREAPSWDSPYQPQHF
>TRBV4-3|TRBJ1-2|-|TRBD1
TGCGCCAGCAGCCGATCCTATGGAGGGACAGCTAACTATGGCTACACCTTC
CASSRSYGGTANYGYTF
>TRBV29-1|TRBJ2-2|-|TRBD1
TGCAGCGTCACGACAGGGGGCATCGGGGAGCTGTTTTTT
CSVTTGGIGELFF
>TRBV2|TRBJ2-7|-|-
TGTGCCAGCAGTGAAGCGCGGGCAGGAGGAGGCCACGAGCAGTACTTC
CASSEARAGGGHEQYF
>TRBV7-9|TRBJ1-1|-|TRBD1
TGTGCCAGCAGCTTAGGACAGGGGACGAACACTGAAGCTTTCTTT
CASSLGQGTNTEAFF
>TRBV6-6|TRBJ1-2|-|-
TGTGCCAGCAGTTTGACCTCCGCGGCTAACTATGGCTACACCTTC
CASSLTSAANYGYTF
>TRBV9|TRBJ2-7|once|-
TGTGCCAGCAGCGTAGCTGACAGCCCGGTCGACGAGCAGTACTTC
CASSVADSPVDEQYF
>TRBV4-3|TRBJ2-7|-|TRBD1
TGCGCCAGCAGCCTGGACAGGGAAGGTTCCTACGAGCAGTACTTC
CASSLDREGSYEQYF
>TRBV5-4|TRBJ2-3|-|TRBD2
TGTGCCAGCAGCCCTGTAGCGGGGGGGTCTAGCACAGATACGCAGTATTTT
CASSPVAGGSSTDTQYF
>TRBV6-1|TRBJ2-2|-|-
TGTGCCAGCCAGGGGGGGGCGAACACCGGGGAGCTGTTTTTT
CASQGGANTGELFF
>TRBV7-9|TRBJ1-4|once|TRBD1
TGTGCCAGCAGCTTTCGACAGGGTTCTAATGAAAAACTGTTTTTT
CASSFRQGSNEKLFF
>TRBV10-1|TRBJ2-3|-|TRBD2
TGCGCCAGCAGTACGACTAGCGGGGTTAGAGATACGCAGTATTTT
CASSTTSGVRDTQYF
>TRBV5-6|TRBJ1-2|-|-
TGTGCCAGCAGCTTGGAGGGGGTCTACCCTAACTATGGCTACACCTTC
CASSLEGVYPNYGYTF
>TRBV27|TRBJ1-2|-|-
TGTGCCAGCAGTTTTTTCCCAAGGGGGGGCTACACCTTC
CASSFFPRGGYTF
>TRBV9|TRBJ2-1|once|-
TGTGCCAGCAGCGTGGCAGGGGCCCTTTCGTTTGAGCAGTTCTTC
CASSVAGALSFEQFF
>TRBV9|TRBJ2-1|-|-
TGTGCCAGCAGCCCAGGGGCCCCCAATGAGCAGTTCTTC
CASSPGAPNEQFF
>TRBV19|TRBJ1-1|-|TRBD1
TGTGCCAGTAGTATTTGGGGACAGGGAGAAGCTTTCTTT
CASSIWGQGEAFF
>TRBV7-9|TRBJ1-5|-|-
TGTGCCAGCAGCTTCCAGGATCAGCCCCAGCATTTT
CASSFQDQPQHF
>TRBV14|TRBJ1-2|-|-
TGTGCCAGCAGCCCAAGGGAGGAGACCGTTGACAGTACCAACTATGGCTACACCTTC
CASSPREETVDSTNYGYTF
>TRBV15|TRBJ2-6|-|TRBD2
TGTGCCACCAGCAGAGACAGCGGGACTGGGGCCAACGTCCTGACTTTC
CATSRDSGTGANVLTF
>TRBV15|TRBJ2-3|-|-
TGTGCCACCAGCCGGACAAGCACAGATACGCAGTATTTT
CATSRTSTDTQYF
>TRBV19|TRBJ1-5|-|-
TGTGCCAGTAGTATGTATAAGTTACCGAATCAGCCCCAGCATTTT
CASSMYKLPNQPQHF